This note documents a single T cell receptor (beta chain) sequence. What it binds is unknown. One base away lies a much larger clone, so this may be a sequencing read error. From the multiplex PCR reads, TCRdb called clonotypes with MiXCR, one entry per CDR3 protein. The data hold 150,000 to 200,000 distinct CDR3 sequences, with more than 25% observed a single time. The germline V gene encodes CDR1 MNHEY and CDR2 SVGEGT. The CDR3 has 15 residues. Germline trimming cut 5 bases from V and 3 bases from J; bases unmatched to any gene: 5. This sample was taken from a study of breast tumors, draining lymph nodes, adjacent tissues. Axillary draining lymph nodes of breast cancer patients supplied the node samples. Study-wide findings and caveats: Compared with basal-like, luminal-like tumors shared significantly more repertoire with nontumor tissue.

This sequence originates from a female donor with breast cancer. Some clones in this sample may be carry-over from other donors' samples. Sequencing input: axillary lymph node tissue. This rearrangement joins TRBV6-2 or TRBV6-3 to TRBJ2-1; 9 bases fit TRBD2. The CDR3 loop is CASSQREAVYNEQFF. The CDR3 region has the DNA TGTGCCAGCAGTCAGCGGGAGGCTGTCTACAATGAGCAGTTCTTC.